These 19 T cell receptor beta chains came from one sample sequenced in a study of siplizumab effects on memory and regulatory T cells. These receptors' targets are unknown. Mixed lymphocyte reaction cells were cocultured at 37°C for about 6 days. Assay: immunoSEQ multiplex PCR; the TCRdb copy retains only in-frame clones and omits some. The sample carries about 13,000 clones, approximately 37% recorded once. The sample consisted of CFSE-low (dividing) CD8+ T cells sorted from an allogeneic mixed lymphocyte reaction. The receptors derive from a human donor in good health; the cells came from an allogeneic mixed lymphocyte reaction.

This rearrangement joins TRBV7-3 to TRBJ2-1; D not resolved. Germline V gene data show CDR1 as SGHTA and CDR2 as FQGTGA. Trimming left V 2 bases short and J 4 bases short, with 12 bases between. This CDR3 spans 15 amino acids. The CDR3 nucleotides are TGTGCCAGCAGCTTACTTATGACAAGTTACAATGAGCAGTTCTTC. Translating gives CASSLLMTSYNEQFF.

Comment on this clone: A far more abundant clone sits one base away, making this likely a read error. Other DNA sequences in this specimen translate into the identical CDR3. V gene TRBV4-1 combines with J gene TRBJ1-1, with 7 positions matching TRBD1. Germline V gives CDR1 MGHRA, CDR2 YSYEKL. The CDR3 length is 15 residues. Trimming cost V 4 bases and J 5 bases; bases outside gene matches: 10. CDR3 region: CASSRDRQGLTEAFF. The CDR3 coding sequence is TGCGCCAGCAGCCGGGACCGACAGGGCCTAACTGAAGCTTTCTTT.

The sample holds a few counts of this clone. The chain has TRBV27 and TRBJ2-2; D is possibly TRBD1 or TRBD2 (5 bases each). The V gene's germline CDR1 is MNHEY and CDR2 SMNVEV (reference sequence). The V gene lost 5 bases and the J gene lost 5 bases, with 15 bases spanning the gap. This CDR3 contains 15 residues. The CDR3, as DNA: TGTGCCAGCAGTCCGGACTGGGGGAGAACCGGGGAGCTGTTTTTT. Residues: CASSPDWGRTGELFF.

This clone was seen only a few times. This chain joins TRBV5-1 and TRBJ2-7, with 11 nucleotides matching TRBD1. Germline V gives CDR1 SGHRS, CDR2 YFSETQ. The J segment lost 5 bases and the V segment lost 4 bases, leaving 8 bases of the junction unmatched. This CDR3 spans 15 amino acids. CDR3 DNA: TGCGCCAGCAGCGGATCCGGGACAGGGGGACACGAGCAGTACTTC. This codes for CASSGSGTGGHEQYF.

This clone turned up a few times. The chain uses TRBV7-8 and TRBJ1-2; D is possibly TRBD1 (6 bases). The CDR3 contains 14 residues. From germline, CDR1 is SGHVS and CDR2 FQNEAQ. V lost 2 bases and J 2 bases, leaving 9 bases between the germline ends. CDR3 sequence (DNA): TGTGCCAGCAGCTTATCAGGGGACAACTATGGCTACACCTTC. Its translation: CASSLSGDNYGYTF.

The chain uses TRBV5-8 and TRBJ1-2; unclear D gene. CDR1 is SGHTS and CDR2 is YDEGEE in the germline V gene. The CDR3 loop spans 12 amino acids. Trimming took 2 bases from V and 5 from J, leaving 7 bases between them. CDR3 bases: TGTGCCAGCAGCTTCCCCACTTATGGCTACACCTTC. Its translation: CASSFPTYGYTF.

In its sample, this clone was seen a few times. This chain joins TRBV30 and TRBJ1-1; tentatively, D is TRBD1 (5 bases). The germline CDR1 and CDR2 sequences are GTSNPN and SVGIG (reference sequence). The CDR3 consists of 12 residues. Trimming removed 2 bases from V and 8 bases from J, with 12 bases in between. Written as DNA, the CDR3 is TGTGCCTGGAGTATCATCGGGACGGAAGCTTTCTTT. It codes for CAWSIIGTEAFF.

CDR3 nucleotide sequence: TGCGCCAGCAGCTTCTCGACTAGCGGGACCCAAGAGACCCAGTACTTC. As protein: CASSFSTSGTQETQYF. The chain carries TRBV5-1 and TRBJ2-5, with TRBD2 matching 11 bases. The CDR3 is 16 amino acids. V gave up 2 bases and J gave up 1 base; unmatched junction bases: 4. The germline CDR1 and CDR2 sequences are SGHRS and YFSETQ.

J is TRBJ2-1 and V is TRBV27, with 8 bases fitting TRBD1. Germline loops: CDR1 MNHEY, CDR2 SMNVEV (reference sequence). V lost 3 bases, J lost 8 bases, and 12 bases stayed unmatched. This CDR3 is built from 16 residues. The DNA of the CDR3 is TGTGCCAGCAGTTTGGTGTTATCACAGGGGGTCTATGAGCAGTTCTTC. This translates into CASSLVLSQGVYEQFF.

The V gene is TRBV27, the J gene TRBJ1-2; D gene unclear. The V end lost 4 bases, the J end lost 3 bases, and 12 bases lay between the germline ends. The CDR3 is 14 residues long. Germline loops: CDR1 MNHEY, CDR2 SMNVEV (reference sequence). The CDR3 nucleotides read TGTGCCAGCAGTTCACCCGGGAGGCACTATGGCTACACCTTC. Translating it yields CASSSPGRHYGYTF.

Only a few counts were recorded for this clone. The chain couples TRBV6-5 to TRBJ2-6; D ambiguous. This CDR3 is built from 15 residues. CDR1 is MNHEY, CDR2 SVGAGI, per germline. Trimming left V 0 bases short and J 1 base short, with 4 bases between. This CDR3 is CASSYSLSGANVLTF. The CDR3 DNA reads as TGTGCCAGCAGTTACTCTCTTTCTGGGGCCAACGTCCTGACTTTC.

This clone has only a few counts. CDR3 sequence reads: CASSSLRTSGGAGDTQYF. In nucleotides, the CDR3 is TGTGCCAGCAGTTCATTGAGAACTAGCGGGGGGGCCGGAGATACGCAGTATTTT. The chain links TRBV27 to TRBJ2-3; 13 nucleotides agree with TRBD2. The CDR3 is 18 residues long. Germline V gene sequence: CDR1 MNHEY, CDR2 SMNVEV (reference sequence). V shed 4 bases, J shed 5 bases, and the junction held 12 bases outside the gene matches.

Concerning this clone itself: A single base separates this from a much larger clone, so it may be a read error. This chain links TRBV11-2 with TRBJ1-1, with D unclear. CDR3 length: 14 residues. The germline V gene has CDR1 SGHAT and CDR2 FQNNGV. The CDR3 region is CASRQTFGYTEAFF. The CDR3 DNA reads TGCGCCAGCAGGCAGACCTTCGGGTACACTGAAGCTTTCTTT.

By sample fraction, this clone is medium-sized. This chain uses TRBV6-1 with TRBJ2-3; 7 bases agree with TRBD1. V dropped 1 base and J dropped 8; count of bases not matched to a gene: 6. Germline CDR1 and CDR2: MNHNS and SASEGT. There are 14 residues in the CDR3. In nucleotides, the CDR3 is TGTGCCAGCAGTGAAGTGACAGGGCTTGGTACGCAGTATTTT. It encodes CASSEVTGLGTQYF.

In its sample, this clone is medium-sized. The gene calls are TRBV4-1 and TRBJ1-1; tentative D call: TRBD1 (6 bases). This CDR3 contains 15 residues. The V gene lost 0 bases and the J gene lost 2 bases, with 10 bases spanning the gap. Germline V lookup: CDR1 MGHRA, CDR2 YSYEKL. CDR3 sequence reads: CASSQEEGVNTEAFF. The CDR3 DNA sequence: TGCGCCAGCAGCCAAGAAGAGGGGGTAAACACTGAAGCTTTCTTT.

This clone is medium-sized. This chain uses TRBV13 with TRBJ2-1; D ambiguous. Trimming pared 1 base from V and 5 bases from J, leaving 6 bases between. This CDR3 spans 13 amino acids. Per germline, CDR1 PRHDT and CDR2 FYEKMQ (reference sequence). CDR3 residues: CASSLEQHNEQFF. In DNA, the CDR3 is TGTGCCAGCAGCTTAGAACAGCACAATGAGCAGTTCTTC.

The J gene is TRBJ2-7, the V gene TRBV5-4, with no clear D. Trimming cost V 4 bases and J 7 bases, with 24 bases left between them. The germline V gene has CDR1 SGHNT and CDR2 YYREEE (reference sequence). The CDR3 extends over 16 amino acids. The CDR3 region is CASSQDLGQARWEQYF. CDR3 DNA sequence: TGTGCCAGCAGCCAAGATTTAGGGCAGGCCCGGTGGGAGCAGTACTTC.

This chain links TRBV6-4 with TRBJ2-1, with TRBD1 matching 7 bases. V lost 2 bases, J lost 1 base, and 2 bases stayed unmatched. This CDR3 spans 15 amino acids. Germline CDR1 is MRHNA and CDR2 is SNTAGT. This chain's CDR3 is CASSDGTASYNEQFF. CDR3 coding DNA: TGTGCCAGCAGTGACGGGACAGCTTCCTACAATGAGCAGTTCTTC.

By share, this clone counts as medium-sized. V is TRBV5-1 and J is TRBJ2-2; 9 bases align to TRBD2. This CDR3 has 15 residues. J gave up 4 bases and V 4 bases, and 5 bases lay outside the gene matches. Germline V gene data show CDR1 as SGHRS and CDR2 as YFSETQ. In DNA, the CDR3 is TGCGCCAGCAGCGAGGGGACTAGCCTCACCGGGGAGCTGTTTTTT. It translates to CASSEGTSLTGELFF.